This T cell receptor (beta chain) was retrieved from a study of T cell responses to AZD1222 COVID-19 vaccine. Broader study findings: Following two doses of AZD1222, Spike-specific TCR breadth and depth rose. At 160-218 and 743-854, vaccine-associated CD4 TCRs were dominant, and they spanned spike. Clonal diversity was possibly underestimated, and white British individuals and females predominated among donors. Reportedly, nearly half of unique spike TCRs recognized epitopes outside B.1.351/B.1.1.7 mutations.

Repertoires were generated with immunoSEQ multiplex PCR, while TCRdb's copy carries only in-frame clones and drops some. The sample consists of approximately 170,000 clones, around 90% of them appearing once. J gave up 7 bases and V 5 bases, and 8 bases lay outside the gene matches. CDR3 length equals 15 residues. Germline V gene data show CDR1 as MGHRA and CDR2 as YSYEKL. As to this clone: Its antigen is as yet unknown.

The specimen comprised peripheral blood, sampled on day 0 of AZD1222 vaccination. This TCR was recovered from an adult in good health. The chain has TRBV4-1 and TRBJ2-1; 10 bases map to TRBD2. CDR3 in DNA: TGCGCCAGCAGCTACACTAGCGGGATCCCAAATGAGCAGTTCTTC. This codes for CASSYTSGIPNEQFF.